Sequencing of this TCR delta chain was carried out in a study of γδ T cells in repeated Plasmodium falciparum infection (dated by TCRdb to the early 2020s). With respect to the entire study: Malian children exposed to intense seasonal malaria transmission were enrolled in the natural-infection arm and compared with Australian children matched for age and gender. Samples from controlled-infection subjects were taken at baseline, just before selected infections, and 21 days after each infection. The study looked at how repeated Plasmodium falciparum infection shapes the human gammadelta T cell repertoire, using both natural infection in Mali and controlled human malaria infection. The gammadelta TCR repertoires from Mali were analysed in two ways: cross-sectionally during periods with no transmission, and longitudinally across episodes of acute febrile malaria. Five malaria-naive U.S. adults underwent four controlled human malaria infections by bites from P. falciparum NF54-infected Anopheles stephensi mosquitoes over about 640 days. Broad study findings and their caveats: Because the controlled-infection cohort was small, analysis of inter-individual variability in gammadelta T cell responses was limited. Generalizability was limited because the Malian cohort came from a small rural village made up predominantly of one ethnic group.

Library generation was performed with multiplex PCR. This sample was sequenced with an Illumina MiSeq. Both TCR gamma (TRG) and TCR delta (TRD) chains were sequenced from each sorted gammadelta T cell sample. Per the authors' processing: The repertoire analyses used clonotype tree plots, the accumulated frequency of the top 20 clonotypes, and diversity index (DI) and D75 metrics. Identical DNA sequences were merged into single rows after TCRdb reprocessed the public reads with CATT. These V and J calls rely on TCRdb rather than the paper's analysis. This sample holds more than 45,000 delta-chain clones; about 1.5% were observed only once. Together, the top ten hold about 15% of the sample. Of note for this clone: What this receptor recognizes is not known. The translation of this DNA and the TCRdb protein of a much larger clone differ at residue 16, probably owing to a read error; the protein shown here is translated from the DNA.

The sample was gamma-delta T cells from blood. The clonotype was recovered from a pool of human donors (malaria-infected and uninfected, not separated).

The DNA sequence reads TGTGCTCTTGGGGAATCCAGCGGCTACTGGGGGTACGACACCGATAACCTCATCTTT. This yields the protein CALGESSGYWGYDTDNLIF. Here the chain combines TRDV1 and TRDJ1; TRDD3 matches 8 bases in the middle. Measured from the cysteine to the phenylalanine, the CDR3 is 19 residues long. Only the CDR3 DNA is retained, 57 bases long and in frame from the first base. The germline V gene provides CDR1 TSWWSYY and CDR2 QGS.